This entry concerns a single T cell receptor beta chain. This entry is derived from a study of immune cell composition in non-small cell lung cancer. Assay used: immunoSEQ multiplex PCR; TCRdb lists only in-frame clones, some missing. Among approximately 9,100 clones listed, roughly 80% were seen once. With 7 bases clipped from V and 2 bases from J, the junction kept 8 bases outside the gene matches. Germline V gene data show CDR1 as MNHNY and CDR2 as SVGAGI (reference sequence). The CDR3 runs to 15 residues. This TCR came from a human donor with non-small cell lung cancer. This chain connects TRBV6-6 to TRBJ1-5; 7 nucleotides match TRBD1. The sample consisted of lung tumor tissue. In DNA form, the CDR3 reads TGTGCCAGCACCCTAATTGACAGGGGCAATCAGCCCCAGCATTTT. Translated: CASTLIDRGNQPQHF.